Listed here are 30 T cell receptor beta chains from one sample, sequenced in a study of T-cell memory formation after mild COVID-19. TCRdb redid the calling of the 5' RACE reads with MiXCR, one entry per CDR3 protein. There are more than 400,000 distinct CDR3 sequences in the sample; 18% occur only once, and around an eighth lies in the top ten. Sequencing was performed on PBMCs or a T cell subset sorted from them (not recorded which). The receptors were sampled from an adult woman who had mild COVID-19 (a few samples of this study predate the infection). Cell type and time point are not known.

The J gene is TRBJ2-1, the V gene TRBV7-2, with D hard to call. V lost 1 base and J lost 6, with 10 bases in between. This CDR3 is 14 amino acids long. Germline V gene sequence: CDR1 SGHTA, CDR2 FQGNSA. The CDR3 sequence is CASSLVLVGNEQFF. The CDR3 DNA is TGTGCCAGCAGCTTAGTTTTGGTAGGCAATGAGCAGTTCTTC.

A word on this clonotype: The junction shows a germline mismatch at one end, possibly a read error. The chain couples TRBV19 to TRBJ1-3; D gene ambiguous. The CDR3 runs to 14 residues. Germline V gene lookup returns CDR1 LNHDA and CDR2 SQIVND (reference sequence). This CDR3 is CASSREISGNNIYF. The CDR3 DNA sequence: TGTGCCAGTAGTAGAGAAATCTCTGGAAACAACATATATTTT.

This clonotype was found a few times. The chain is built from TRBV6-5 and TRBJ1-2; 7 bases agree with TRBD1. J lost 6 bases, V lost 7 bases, and 20 bases had no gene match. Germline CDR1 MNHEY, CDR2 SVGAGI. The CDR3 runs 17 residues. The CDR3 DNA is TGTGCCAGCACCCAAGGGGTGGAGGGGGCGAGTGGGGATGGCTACACCTTC. It is translated as CASTQGVEGASGDGYTF.

V gene TRBV6-6 combines with J gene TRBJ2-4; tentatively, D is TRBD2 (6 bases). The germline V and J ends were trimmed by 6 bases and 5 bases, with 11 bases remaining between them. This CDR3 contains 13 residues. The germline CDR1 and CDR2 sequences are MNHNY and SVGAGI (reference sequence). CDR3 loop: CASSRGTENIQYF. Written as DNA, the CDR3 is TGTGCCAGCAGCCGCGGGACCGAAAACATTCAGTACTTC.

This clonotype appeared a few times. The gene calls are TRBV6-5 and TRBJ2-5; D might be TRBD1 (6 bases). CDR3 length equals 15 residues. Germline V gives CDR1 MNHEY, CDR2 SVGAGI. V was shortened by 6 bases and J by 9 bases, with 23 bases between the two germline ends. CDR3 DNA: TGTGCCAGCAGCCCCTTTGACAGGACAAGGTCGGCCCAGTACTTC. It specifies CASSPFDRTRSAQYF.

This clonotype was counted only a few times. The rearrangement joins TRBV12-3 or TRBV12-4 to TRBJ2-3, with D uncertain. Trimming removed 5 bases from V and 4 bases from J, with 16 bases in between. The CDR3 consists of 15 residues. The CDR3 sequence: CASSHEFGRPDTQYF. The CDR3 nucleotides are TGTGCCAGCAGTCACGAGTTCGGAAGGCCAGATACGCAGTATTTT.

This rearrangement joins TRBV6-1 to TRBJ1-1, with 9 bases that match TRBD1. CDR1 and CDR2 from the germline V gene are MNHNS and SASEGT. V lost 5 bases, J lost 3 bases, and 7 bases stayed unmatched. The CDR3 spans 15 residues. The CDR3 sequence: CASSTRQGVYTEAFF. As DNA, the CDR3 is TGTGCCAGCAGTACCCGACAGGGGGTATACACTGAAGCTTTCTTT.

V usage is TRBV12-3 or TRBV12-4 and J usage is TRBJ1-1; possibly TRBD1 for D (6 bases). This CDR3 region has 15 residues. With 3 bases removed from V and 1 base from J, the gap between germline ends came to 12 bases. The CDR3 spells CASSFSWGQNTEAFF. As DNA, the CDR3 is TGTGCCAGCAGTTTTTCATGGGGGCAGAACACTGAAGCTTTCTTT.

This clonotype was seen a handful of times. The genes are TRBV19 and TRBJ1-5; a possible D gene is TRBD1 (5 bases). V shed 3 bases and J shed 4 bases, with 13 bases lying between them. This CDR3 is 15 amino acids long. CDR1 is LNHDA, CDR2 SQIVND, per germline (reference sequence). The CDR3 sequence: CASSMGQMGNQPQHF. For the CDR3, the DNA is TGTGCCAGTAGTATGGGGCAGATGGGGAATCAGCCCCAGCATTTT.

This clonotype occurred many times. V and J are TRBV27 and TRBJ1-5; D gene ambiguous. CDR1 and CDR2 (germline): MNHEY, SMNVEV (reference sequence). V lost 3 bases, J lost 6 bases, and 6 bases lay in between. The CDR3 spans 12 residues. CDR3 amino acids: CASSFTGQPQHF. The CDR3, as DNA: TGTGCCAGCAGTTTTACGGGTCAGCCCCAGCATTTT.

This clonotype was detected ten times or more. The rearrangement joins TRBV5-6 to TRBJ2-5; perhaps TRBD1 as D (5 bases). The V gene's germline CDR1 is SGHDT and CDR2 YYEEEE. V shed 1 base and J shed 1 base, with 14 bases lying between them. The CDR3 runs 16 residues. The CDR3 DNA follows: TGTGCCAGCAGCTTGCGGATCGACAGTACCCAAGAGACCCAGTACTTC. It translates to CASSLRIDSTQETQYF.

This clonotype was picked up a small number of times. The chain is built from TRBV6-6 and TRBJ1-5; TRBD1 might be the D (6 bases). Germline assignment: CDR1 MNHNY and CDR2 SVGAGI (reference sequence). Trimming left V 6 bases short and J 7 bases short, with 13 bases between. The CDR3 extends over 13 amino acids. DNA for the CDR3: TGTGCCAGCAGATATGGGGGGCAACAGCCCCAGCATTTT. It encodes CASRYGGQQPQHF.

V usage is TRBV14 and J usage is TRBJ2-1; 12 bases fit TRBD2. V was pared by 3 bases and J by 0 bases, with 6 bases of the junction left unmatched. CDR3 size: 18 residues. Germline CDR1 is SGHDN and CDR2 is FVKESK. This CDR3 reads CASSHRLAGVSSYNEQFF. In DNA form, the CDR3 reads TGTGCCAGCAGCCATCGACTAGCGGGGGTTAGCTCCTACAATGAGCAGTTCTTC. Drawing the rest from reference TRBV14 and TRBJ2-1, the complete variable domain is EAGVTQFPSHSVIEKGQTVTLRCDPISGHDNLYWYRRVMGKEIKFLLHFVKESKQDESGMPNNRFLAERTGGTYSTLKVQPAELEDSGVYFCASSHRLAGVSSYNEQFFGPGTRLTVL.

Only a few counts were recorded for this clonotype. The J gene is TRBJ2-7, the V gene TRBV29-1, with TRBD1 identical over 9 bases. Germline loops: CDR1 SQVTM, CDR2 ANQGSEA. This CDR3 is built from 12 residues. V dropped 7 bases and J dropped 3; count of bases not matched to a gene: 4. Here the CDR3 DNA reads TGCAGCGCCCGACAGGGGGTCTACGAGCAGTACTTC. Translating gives CSARQGVYEQYF.

This clonotype was detected a few times. This chain joins TRBV4-3 and TRBJ2-1, with a possible D match to TRBD2 (5 bases). CDR3 size: 17 residues. The V end lost 0 bases, the J end lost 0 bases, and 12 bases lay between the germline ends. The germline CDR1 and CDR2 sequences are LGHNA and YSLEER. For the CDR3, the DNA is TGCGCCAGCAGCCAAGATATAGAGGGAAGCTCCTACAATGAGCAGTTCTTC. Protein: CASSQDIEGSSYNEQFF.

This clonotype was picked up a small number of times. V gene TRBV6-6 combines with J gene TRBJ1-2, with D perhaps TRBD1 (5 bases). CDR1 is MNHNY and CDR2 is SVGAGI in the germline V gene (reference sequence). Trimming stripped 6 bases from V and 1 base from J, with 12 bases between. This CDR3 has 14 residues. The CDR3 protein is CASRRDGYNYGYTF. As DNA, the CDR3 is TGTGCCAGCAGGCGGGACGGTTATAACTATGGCTACACCTTC.

The CDR3, as DNA: TGTGCCAGCAGTTTAGATCAGCCCCAGCATTTT. It is translated as CASSLDQPQHF. V is TRBV12-3 or TRBV12-4 and J is TRBJ1-5; D is unresolved. V was clipped by 1 base and J by 5 bases, with 0 bases between them. The CDR3 spans 11 residues.

The CDR3 is CASSLGYTYGYTF. The DNA for the CDR3 is TGTGCCAGCAGCTTAGGTTACACCTATGGCTACACCTTC. The chain carries TRBV7-8 and TRBJ1-2, with D uncertain. This CDR3 comprises 13 residues. Germline CDR1 is SGHVS and CDR2 is FQNEAQ. V lost 1 base to trimming and J lost 4 bases, with 7 bases between them.

In this sample, this clonotype turned up many times. The chain is built from TRBV19 and TRBJ1-1, with D possibly TRBD1 on 5 matching bases. V was shortened by 2 bases and J by 1 base, with 8 bases between the two germline ends. Germline values: CDR1 LNHDA, CDR2 SQIVND (reference sequence). This CDR3 has 14 amino acids. This CDR3 reads CASSILQGNTEAFF. DNA for the CDR3: TGTGCCAGTAGTATACTCCAGGGGAACACTGAAGCTTTCTTT.

Ten or more counts support this clonotype. This chain uses TRBV11-2 with TRBJ1-2; D call uncertain. This CDR3 spans 16 amino acids. Trimming stripped 5 bases from V and 6 bases from J, with 22 bases between. In germline, CDR1 is SGHAT, CDR2 FQNNGV. DNA for the CDR3: TGTGCCAGCAGCCCATACCGGAGAGGAGGCCTACATGGCTACACCTTC. It is translated as CASSPYRRGGLHGYTF. Supplemented by reference TRBV11-2 and TRBJ1-2, the full variable domain reads EAGVAQSPRYKIIEKRQSVAFWCNPISGHATLYWYQQILGQGPKLLIQFQNNGVVDDSQLPKDRFSAERLKGVDSTLKIQPAKLEDSAVYLCASSPYRRGGLHGYTFGSGTRLTVV.

The table lists this clonotype with a few counts. The chain links TRBV6-5 to TRBJ1-6, with a weak D call TRBD1 (5 bases). Trimming pared 0 bases from V and 8 bases from J, leaving 11 bases between. The V gene's germline CDR1 is MNHEY and CDR2 SVGAGI. The CDR3 totals 15 residues. CDR3 region: CASSYSGGVDSPLHF. Here the CDR3 DNA reads TGTGCCAGCAGTTACTCGGGGGGGGTGGATTCACCCCTCCACTTT.

The chain is built from TRBV7-9 and TRBJ2-5; 10 bases are a match to TRBD1. The CDR3 runs to 15 residues. J lost 2 bases, V lost 5 bases, and 5 bases had no gene match. In germline, CDR1 is SEHNR, CDR2 FQNEAQ (reference sequence). In DNA form, the CDR3 reads TGTGCCAGCAGCCCTCCGGGACAGGGGCAAGAGACCCAGTACTTC. Amino acids: CASSPPGQGQETQYF.

This clonotype was picked up a small number of times. The gene calls are TRBV6-5 and TRBJ2-2; 10 nucleotides align to TRBD1. CDR1 and CDR2 from the germline V gene are MNHEY and SVGAGI. Trimming removed 1 base from V and 1 base from J; junction bases left unmatched: 3. The CDR3 consists of 17 residues. The CDR3 sequence is CASSYWDRGQNTGELFF. Written as DNA, the CDR3 is TGTGCCAGCAGTTACTGGGACAGGGGTCAGAACACCGGGGAGCTGTTTTTT.

A few counts support this clonotype. The V and J genes are TRBV20-1 and TRBJ2-2; 8 nucleotides agree with TRBD2. This CDR3 has 16 amino acids. Trimming took 6 bases from V and 6 from J; bases not matched to a gene: 15. Germline CDR1 and CDR2: DFQATT and SNEGSKA (reference sequence). The CDR3 spells CSASLGLAGAAGELFF. In DNA form, the CDR3 reads TGCAGTGCCTCTCTCGGACTAGCAGGGGCAGCCGGGGAGCTGTTTTTT.

This clonotype has more than one count but fewer than ten. The rearrangement links TRBV29-1 to TRBJ1-1; D unclear. Germline values: CDR1 SQVTM, CDR2 ANQGSEA. CDR3 length: 14 amino acids. The V gene lost 3 bases and the J gene lost 1 base, with 12 bases spanning the gap. In DNA form, the CDR3 reads TGCAGCGTTGAGTACCGGCCGGGGAACACTGAAGCTTTCTTT. This translates into CSVEYRPGNTEAFF.

This clonotype was counted a single time. The chain combines TRBV4-1 with TRBJ2-3, with D possibly TRBD2 on 6 matching bases. The CDR3 totals 14 residues. The germline V gene has CDR1 MGHRA and CDR2 YSYEKL. Trimming removed 1 base at V and 1 base at J, with 6 bases between. The CDR3 is CASSQAGGTDTQYF. The CDR3 nucleotides read TGCGCCAGCAGCCAAGCGGGGGGCACAGATACGCAGTATTTT.

This chain joins TRBV27 and TRBJ2-7; D unclear. The V gene's germline CDR1 is MNHEY and CDR2 SMNVEV (reference sequence). V dropped 2 bases and J dropped 5 bases, with 10 bases sitting between them. The CDR3 is made up of 13 amino acids. CDR3 in DNA: TGTGCCAGCAGTTTAATCCCGACGAACGAGCAGTACTTC. It encodes CASSLIPTNEQYF.

This clonotype was observed a few times. The rearrangement links TRBV12-3 or TRBV12-4 to TRBJ1-2; D unresolved. The CDR3 sequence is 12 residues long. V lost 7 bases to trimming and J lost 4 bases, with 10 bases between them. The DNA for the CDR3 is TGTGCCAGCATCCTTGTCGGCTATGGCTACACCTTC. Its translation: CASILVGYGYTF.

This clonotype was recorded at least ten times. The chain joins TRBV4-1 to TRBJ2-5; a possible D gene is TRBD1 (6 bases). The germline V and J ends were trimmed by 3 bases and 9 bases, with 23 bases remaining between them. Germline V gene sequence: CDR1 MGHRA, CDR2 YSYEKL. This CDR3 has 16 residues. The CDR3 is CASSHQGKDGAGAQYF. The CDR3 region has the DNA TGCGCCAGCAGCCACCAAGGGAAGGACGGCGCAGGGGCCCAGTACTTC.

Only a few counts were recorded for this clonotype. The CDR3 region is CASSQVTEAFF. The DNA of the CDR3 is TGTGCCAGCAGCCAAGTAACTGAAGCTTTCTTT. The rearrangement joins TRBV12-3 or TRBV12-4 to TRBJ1-1; the D is unclear. This CDR3 is built from 11 residues. Trimming pared 6 bases from V and 5 bases from J, leaving 7 bases between.